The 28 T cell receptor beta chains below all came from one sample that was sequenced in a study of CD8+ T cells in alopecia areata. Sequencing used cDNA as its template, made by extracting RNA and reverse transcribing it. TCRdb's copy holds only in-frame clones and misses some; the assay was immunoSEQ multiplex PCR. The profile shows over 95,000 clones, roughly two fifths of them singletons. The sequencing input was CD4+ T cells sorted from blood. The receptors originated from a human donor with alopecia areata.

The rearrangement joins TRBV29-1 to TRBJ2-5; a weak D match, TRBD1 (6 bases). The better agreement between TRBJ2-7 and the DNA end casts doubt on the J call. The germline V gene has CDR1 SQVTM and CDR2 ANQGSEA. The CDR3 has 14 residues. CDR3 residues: CSVAKGTSLYEQYF. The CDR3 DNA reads TGCAGCGTTGCCAAAGGGACAAGCCTCTACGAGCAGTACTTC.

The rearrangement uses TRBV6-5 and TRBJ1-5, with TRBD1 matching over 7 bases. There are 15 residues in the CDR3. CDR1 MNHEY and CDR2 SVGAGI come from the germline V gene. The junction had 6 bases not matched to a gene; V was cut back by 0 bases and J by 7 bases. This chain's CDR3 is CASSYSGGTGQPQHF. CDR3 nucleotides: TGTGCCAGCAGTTACTCAGGGGGCACAGGGCAGCCCCAGCATTTT.

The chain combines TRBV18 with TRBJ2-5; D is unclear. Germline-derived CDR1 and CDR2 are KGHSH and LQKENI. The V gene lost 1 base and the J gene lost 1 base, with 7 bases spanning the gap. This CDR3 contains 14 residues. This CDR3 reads CASSPQGSQETQYF. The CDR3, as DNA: TGTGCCAGCTCACCACAGGGATCCCAAGAGACCCAGTACTTC.

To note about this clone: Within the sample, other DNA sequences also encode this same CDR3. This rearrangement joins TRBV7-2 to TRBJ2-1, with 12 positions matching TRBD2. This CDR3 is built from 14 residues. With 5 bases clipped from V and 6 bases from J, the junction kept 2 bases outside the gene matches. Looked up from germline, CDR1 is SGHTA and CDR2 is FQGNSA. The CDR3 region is CASSRTSGVNEQFF. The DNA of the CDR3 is TGTGCCAGCAGCCGGACTAGCGGGGTCAATGAGCAGTTCTTC.

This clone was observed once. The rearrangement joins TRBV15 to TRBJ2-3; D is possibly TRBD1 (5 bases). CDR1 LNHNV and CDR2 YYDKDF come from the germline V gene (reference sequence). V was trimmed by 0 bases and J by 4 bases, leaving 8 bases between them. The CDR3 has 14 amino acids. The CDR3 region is CATSRDWGPDTQYF. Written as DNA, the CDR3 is TGTGCCACCAGCAGAGATTGGGGCCCAGATACGCAGTATTTT. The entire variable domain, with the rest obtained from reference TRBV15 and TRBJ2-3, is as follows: DAMVIQNPRYQVTQFGKPVTLSCSQTLNHNVMYWYQQKSSQAPKLLFHYYDKDFNNEADTPDNFQSRRPNTSFCFLDIRSPGLGDTAMYLCATSRDWGPDTQYFGPGTRLTVL.

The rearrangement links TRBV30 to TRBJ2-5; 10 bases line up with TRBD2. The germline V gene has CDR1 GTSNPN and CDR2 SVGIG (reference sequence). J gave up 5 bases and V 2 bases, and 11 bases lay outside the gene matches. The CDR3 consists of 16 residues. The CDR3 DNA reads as TGTGCCTGGAGTCCCCAGCTAGCGGGGGTAGGGGAGACCCAGTACTTC. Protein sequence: CAWSPQLAGVGETQYF.

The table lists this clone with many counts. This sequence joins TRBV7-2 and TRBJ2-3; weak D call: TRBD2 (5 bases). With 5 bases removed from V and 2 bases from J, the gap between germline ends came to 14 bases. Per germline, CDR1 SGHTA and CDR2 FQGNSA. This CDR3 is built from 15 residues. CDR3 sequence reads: CASSTRGTDTDTQYF. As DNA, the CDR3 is TGTGCCAGCAGCACCCGGGGAACGGACACAGATACGCAGTATTTT. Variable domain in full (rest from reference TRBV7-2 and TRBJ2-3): GAGVSQSPSNKVTEKGKDVELRCDPISGHTALYWYRQSLGQGLEFLIYFQGNSAPDKSGLPSDRFSAERTGGSVSTLTIQRTQQEDSAVYLCASSTRGTDTDTQYFGPGTRLTVL.

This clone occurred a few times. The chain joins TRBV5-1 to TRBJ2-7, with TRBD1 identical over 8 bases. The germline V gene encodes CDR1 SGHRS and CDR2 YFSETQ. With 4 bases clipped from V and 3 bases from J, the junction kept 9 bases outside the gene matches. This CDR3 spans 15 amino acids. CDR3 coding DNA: TGCGCCAGCAGCCCGCGGACAGGGTGGAACTACGAGCAGTACTTC. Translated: CASSPRTGWNYEQYF.

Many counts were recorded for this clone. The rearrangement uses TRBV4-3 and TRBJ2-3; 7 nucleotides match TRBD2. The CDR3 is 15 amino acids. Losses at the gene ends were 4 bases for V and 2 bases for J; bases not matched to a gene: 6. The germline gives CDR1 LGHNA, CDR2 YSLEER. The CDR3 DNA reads TGCGCCAGCAGCCGGGACTACCAGTACACAGATACGCAGTATTTT. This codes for CASSRDYQYTDTQYF.

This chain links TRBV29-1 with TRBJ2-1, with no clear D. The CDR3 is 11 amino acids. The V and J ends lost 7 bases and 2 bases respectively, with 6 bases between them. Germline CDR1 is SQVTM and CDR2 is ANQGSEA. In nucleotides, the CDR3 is TGCAGCGGCGAAGCCTACAATGAGCAGTTCTTC. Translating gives CSGEAYNEQFF.

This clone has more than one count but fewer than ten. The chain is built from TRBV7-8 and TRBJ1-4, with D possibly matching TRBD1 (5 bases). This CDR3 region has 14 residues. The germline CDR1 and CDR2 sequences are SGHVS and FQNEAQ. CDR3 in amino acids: CAAGGEATNEKLFF. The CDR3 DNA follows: TGTGCGGCCGGGGGGGAAGCAACTAATGAAAAACTGTTTTTT.

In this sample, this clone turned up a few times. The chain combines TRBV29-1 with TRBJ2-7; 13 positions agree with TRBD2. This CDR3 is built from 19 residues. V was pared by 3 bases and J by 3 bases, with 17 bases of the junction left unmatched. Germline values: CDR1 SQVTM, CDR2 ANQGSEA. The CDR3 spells CSVDIPTLAGGPGGYEQYF. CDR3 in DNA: TGCAGCGTTGACATACCAACACTAGCGGGAGGGCCGGGTGGCTACGAGCAGTACTTC.

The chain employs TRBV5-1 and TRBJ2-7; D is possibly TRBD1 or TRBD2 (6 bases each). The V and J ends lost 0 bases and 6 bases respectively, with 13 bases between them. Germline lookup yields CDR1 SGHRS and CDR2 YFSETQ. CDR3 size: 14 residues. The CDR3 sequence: CASSLVGGPGEQYF. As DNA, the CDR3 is TGCGCCAGCAGCTTGGTGGGGGGCCCGGGCGAGCAGTACTTC.

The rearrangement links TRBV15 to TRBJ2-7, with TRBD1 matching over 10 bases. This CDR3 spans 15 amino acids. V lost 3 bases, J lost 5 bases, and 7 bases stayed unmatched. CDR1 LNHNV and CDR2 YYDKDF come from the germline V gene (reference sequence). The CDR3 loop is CATSRDRDRGNEQYF. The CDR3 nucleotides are TGTGCCACCAGCAGGGACCGGGACAGGGGCAACGAGCAGTACTTC.

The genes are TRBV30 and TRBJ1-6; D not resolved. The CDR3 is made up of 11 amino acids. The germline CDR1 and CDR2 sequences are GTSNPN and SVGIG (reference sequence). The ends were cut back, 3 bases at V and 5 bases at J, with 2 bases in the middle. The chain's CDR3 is CAWRDNSPLHF. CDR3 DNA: TGTGCCTGGAGGGATAATTCACCCCTCCACTTT.

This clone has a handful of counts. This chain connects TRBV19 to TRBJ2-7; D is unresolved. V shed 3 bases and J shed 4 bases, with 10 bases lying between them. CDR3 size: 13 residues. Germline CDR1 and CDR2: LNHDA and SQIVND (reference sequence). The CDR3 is CASSMNSAYEQYF. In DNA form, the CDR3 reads TGTGCCAGTAGTATGAATTCAGCATACGAGCAGTACTTC.

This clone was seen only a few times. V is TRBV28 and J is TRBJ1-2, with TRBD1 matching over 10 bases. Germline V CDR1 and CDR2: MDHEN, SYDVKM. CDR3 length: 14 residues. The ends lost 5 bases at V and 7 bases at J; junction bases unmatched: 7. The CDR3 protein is CASSRRGQGGGYTF. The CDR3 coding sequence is TGTGCCAGCAGTCGACGAGGACAGGGGGGTGGCTACACCTTC.

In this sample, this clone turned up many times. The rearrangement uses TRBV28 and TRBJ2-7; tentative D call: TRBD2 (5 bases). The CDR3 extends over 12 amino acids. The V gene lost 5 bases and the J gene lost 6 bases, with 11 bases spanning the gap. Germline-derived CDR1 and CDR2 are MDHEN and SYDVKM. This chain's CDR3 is CASSVYSGEQYF. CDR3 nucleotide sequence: TGTGCCAGCAGTGTCTACAGCGGCGAGCAGTACTTC.

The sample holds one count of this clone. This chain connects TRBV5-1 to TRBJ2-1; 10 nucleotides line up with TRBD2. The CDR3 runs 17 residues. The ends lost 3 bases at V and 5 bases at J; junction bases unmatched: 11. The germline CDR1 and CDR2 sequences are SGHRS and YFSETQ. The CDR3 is CASSWVPGLAENNEQFF. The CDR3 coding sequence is TGCGCCAGCAGCTGGGTACCAGGACTAGCGGAAAACAATGAGCAGTTCTTC.

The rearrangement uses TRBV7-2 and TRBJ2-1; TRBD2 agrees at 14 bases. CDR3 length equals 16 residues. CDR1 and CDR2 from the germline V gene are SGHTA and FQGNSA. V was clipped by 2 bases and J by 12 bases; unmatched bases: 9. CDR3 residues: CASSLKMGLAGVRQFF. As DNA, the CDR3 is TGTGCCAGCAGCTTAAAAATGGGACTAGCGGGAGTAAGGCAGTTCTTC.

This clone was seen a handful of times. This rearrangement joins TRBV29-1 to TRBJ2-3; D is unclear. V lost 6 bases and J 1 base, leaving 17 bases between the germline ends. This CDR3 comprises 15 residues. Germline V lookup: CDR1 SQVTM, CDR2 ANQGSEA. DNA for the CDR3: TGCAGCGTAACTACTTACCCAGGAGGCACAGATACGCAGTATTTT. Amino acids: CSVTTYPGGTDTQYF.

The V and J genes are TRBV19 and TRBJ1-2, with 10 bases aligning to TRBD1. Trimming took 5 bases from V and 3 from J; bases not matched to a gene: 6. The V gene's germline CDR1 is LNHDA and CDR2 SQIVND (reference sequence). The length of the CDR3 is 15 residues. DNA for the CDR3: TGTGCCAGTAGTTCCCAGACAGGGGGCGACTATGGCTACACCTTC. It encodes CASSSQTGGDYGYTF.

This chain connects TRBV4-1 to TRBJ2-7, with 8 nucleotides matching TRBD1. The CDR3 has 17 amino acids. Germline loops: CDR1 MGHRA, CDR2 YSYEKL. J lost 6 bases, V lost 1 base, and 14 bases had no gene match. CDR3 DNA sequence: TGCGCCAGCAGCCAAGCCCCTCAAACAGGGGGGACTTCCGAGCAGTACTTC. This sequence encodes CASSQAPQTGGTSEQYF.

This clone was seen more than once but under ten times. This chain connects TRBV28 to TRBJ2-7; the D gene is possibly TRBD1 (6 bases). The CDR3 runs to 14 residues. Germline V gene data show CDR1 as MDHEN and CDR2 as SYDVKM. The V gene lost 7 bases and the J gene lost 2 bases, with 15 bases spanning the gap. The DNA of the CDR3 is TGTGCCAGCAAAATCGGCCAGGGGACCTACGAGCAGTACTTC. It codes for CASKIGQGTYEQYF. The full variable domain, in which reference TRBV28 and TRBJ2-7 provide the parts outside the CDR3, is DVKVTQSSRYLVKRTGEKVFLECVQDMDHENMFWYRQDPGLGLRLIYFSYDVKMKEKGDIPEGYSVSREKKERFSLILESASTNQTSMYLCASKIGQGTYEQYFGPGTRLTVT.

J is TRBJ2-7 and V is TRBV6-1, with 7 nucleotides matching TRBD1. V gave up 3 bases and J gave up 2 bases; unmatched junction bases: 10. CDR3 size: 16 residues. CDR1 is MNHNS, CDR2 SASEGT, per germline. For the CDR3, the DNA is TGTGCCAGCAGTGATTCGATTAGAGGGACAGCCTACGAGCAGTACTTC. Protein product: CASSDSIRGTAYEQYF.

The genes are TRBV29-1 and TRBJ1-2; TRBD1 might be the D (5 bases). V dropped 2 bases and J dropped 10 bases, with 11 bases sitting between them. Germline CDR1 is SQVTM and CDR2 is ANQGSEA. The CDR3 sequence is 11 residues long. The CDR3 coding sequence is TGCAGCGTTGAAACTACAGGCCTCTACACCTTC. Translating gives CSVETTGLYTF. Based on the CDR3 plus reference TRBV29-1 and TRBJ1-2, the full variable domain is SAVISQKPSRDICQRGTSLTIQCQVDSQVTMMFWYRQQPGQSLTLIATANQGSEATYESGFVIDKFPISRPNLTFSTLTVSNMSPEDSSIYLCSVETTGLYTFGSGTRLTVV.

DNA of the CDR3: TGTGCCAGCAGCCGGGAGAGCCCCTCTGGGGCCAACGTCCTGACTTTC. Protein product: CASSRESPSGANVLTF. V is TRBV9 and J is TRBJ2-6; D may be TRBD2 (6 bases). V dropped 4 bases and J dropped 0 bases, with 11 bases sitting between them. The CDR3 is made up of 16 amino acids. Germline V gene sequence: CDR1 SGDLS, CDR2 YYNGEE.

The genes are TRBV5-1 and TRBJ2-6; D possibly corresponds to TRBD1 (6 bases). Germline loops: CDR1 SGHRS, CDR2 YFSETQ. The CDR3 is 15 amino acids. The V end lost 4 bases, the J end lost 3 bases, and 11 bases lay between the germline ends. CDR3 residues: CASSPPGDGANVLTF. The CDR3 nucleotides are TGCGCCAGCAGCCCCCCAGGGGATGGGGCCAACGTCCTGACTTTC.